Below, 2 T cell receptor beta chains from the same sample are listed, as sequenced in a study of blood T cell repertoires in COVID-19. Sequenced by immunoSEQ multiplex PCR; TCRdb stores in-frame clones only, minus some. In the table there are 70,000 to 95,000 clones, about 82% of which are singletons. Sequencing used peripheral blood. Source of these receptors: a human donor in a cohort sampled during active COVID-19.

A note on this clone: Other DNA sequences in the sample encode the same CDR3. The V gene is TRBV9, the J gene TRBJ2-1, with 11 positions matching TRBD2. Trimming took 0 bases from V and 4 from J; bases not matched to a gene: 6. The CDR3 contains 17 residues. In germline, CDR1 is SGDLS, CDR2 YYNGEE. As DNA, the CDR3 is TGTGCCAGCAGCGTAGTGGCTAGCGGGGGGCTGTACAATGAGCAGTTCTTC. It is translated as CASSVVASGGLYNEQFF.

The count of this clone is one. This sequence joins TRBV24-1 and TRBJ2-3; TRBD2 is a possible D gene (5 bases). The CDR3 consists of 15 residues. Germline-derived CDR1 and CDR2 are KGHDR and SFDVKD. Trimming cost V 1 base and J 6 bases, with 13 bases left between them. The CDR3 here is CATSDLKDFEDTQYF. The CDR3 coding sequence is TGTGCCACCAGTGATTTAAAGGACTTCGAGGATACGCAGTATTTT.